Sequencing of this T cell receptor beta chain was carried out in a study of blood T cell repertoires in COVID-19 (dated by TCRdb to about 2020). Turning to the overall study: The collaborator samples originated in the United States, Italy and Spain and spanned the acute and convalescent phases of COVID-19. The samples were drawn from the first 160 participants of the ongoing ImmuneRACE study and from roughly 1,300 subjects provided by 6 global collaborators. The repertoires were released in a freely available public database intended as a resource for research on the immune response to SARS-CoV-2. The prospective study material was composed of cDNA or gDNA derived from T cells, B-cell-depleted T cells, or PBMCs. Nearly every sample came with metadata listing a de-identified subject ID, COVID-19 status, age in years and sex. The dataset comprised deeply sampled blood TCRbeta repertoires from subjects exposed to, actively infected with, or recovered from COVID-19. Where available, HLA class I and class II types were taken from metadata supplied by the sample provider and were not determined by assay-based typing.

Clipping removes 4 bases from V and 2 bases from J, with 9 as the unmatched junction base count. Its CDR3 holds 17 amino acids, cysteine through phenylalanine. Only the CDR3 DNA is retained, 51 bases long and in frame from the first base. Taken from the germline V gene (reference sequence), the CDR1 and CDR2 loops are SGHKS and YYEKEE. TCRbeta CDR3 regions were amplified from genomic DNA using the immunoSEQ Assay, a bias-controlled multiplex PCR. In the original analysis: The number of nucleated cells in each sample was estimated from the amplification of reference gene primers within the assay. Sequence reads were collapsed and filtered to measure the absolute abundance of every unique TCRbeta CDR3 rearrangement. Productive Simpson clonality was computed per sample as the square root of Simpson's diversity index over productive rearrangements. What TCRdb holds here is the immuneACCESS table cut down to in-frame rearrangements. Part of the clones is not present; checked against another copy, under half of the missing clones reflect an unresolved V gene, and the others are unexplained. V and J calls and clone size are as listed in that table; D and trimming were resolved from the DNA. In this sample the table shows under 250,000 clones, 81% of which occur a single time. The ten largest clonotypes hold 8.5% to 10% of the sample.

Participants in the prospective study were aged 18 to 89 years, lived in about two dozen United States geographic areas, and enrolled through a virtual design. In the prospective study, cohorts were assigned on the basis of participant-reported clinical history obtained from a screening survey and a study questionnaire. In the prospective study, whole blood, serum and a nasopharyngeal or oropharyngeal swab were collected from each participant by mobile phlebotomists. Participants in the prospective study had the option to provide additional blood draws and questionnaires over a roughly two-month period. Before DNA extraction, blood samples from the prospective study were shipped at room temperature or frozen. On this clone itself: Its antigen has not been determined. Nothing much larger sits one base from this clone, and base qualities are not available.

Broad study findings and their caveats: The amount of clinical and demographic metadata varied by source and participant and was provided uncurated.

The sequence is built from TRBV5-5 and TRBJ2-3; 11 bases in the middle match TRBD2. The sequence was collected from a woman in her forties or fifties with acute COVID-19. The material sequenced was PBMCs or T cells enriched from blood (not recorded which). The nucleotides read TGTGCCAGCAGCCTCGACCGACTAGCGGGGACCACAGATACGCAGTATTTT. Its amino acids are CASSLDRLAGTTDTQYF.